The entry that follows covers one T cell receptor (beta chain) sequence. Through a sample-barcoded 5' primer and a J-beta primer mix, a second PCR was run for roughly 6 to 11 cycles. TCRdb itself ran the 5' RACE reads through MiXCR, one entry per CDR3 protein. The sample has roughly 1.9 million distinct CDR3 sequences, roughly two fifths seen once. The sample is drawn from a study of blood T cells in healthy people across ages. Per the germline V gene, CDR1 is SGHVS and CDR2 is FQNEAQ. There are 16 residues in the CDR3. V was trimmed by 1 base and J by 5 bases, leaving 17 bases between them. The sequenced sample consisted of blood. The chain couples TRBV7-8 to TRBJ1-2; the D gene is possibly TRBD1 (5 bases). The source is a human donor in good health. The CDR3 is CASSLGRSGDGYGYTF. CDR3 sequence (DNA): TGTGCCAGCAGCTTAGGTCGGTCGGGGGACGGTTATGGCTACACCTTC.